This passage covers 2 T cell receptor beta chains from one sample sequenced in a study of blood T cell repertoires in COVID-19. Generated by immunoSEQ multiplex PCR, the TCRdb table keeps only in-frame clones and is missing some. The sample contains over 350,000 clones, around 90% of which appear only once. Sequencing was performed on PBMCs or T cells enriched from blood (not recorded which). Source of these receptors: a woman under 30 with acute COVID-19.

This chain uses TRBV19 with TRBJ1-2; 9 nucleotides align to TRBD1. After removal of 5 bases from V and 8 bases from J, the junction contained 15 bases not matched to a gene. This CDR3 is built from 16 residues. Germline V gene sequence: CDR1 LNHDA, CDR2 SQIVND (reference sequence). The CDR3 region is CASSPFLRDRAGGYTF. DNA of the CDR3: TGTGCCAGTAGTCCCTTCCTCCGGGACAGGGCAGGAGGCTACACCTTC.

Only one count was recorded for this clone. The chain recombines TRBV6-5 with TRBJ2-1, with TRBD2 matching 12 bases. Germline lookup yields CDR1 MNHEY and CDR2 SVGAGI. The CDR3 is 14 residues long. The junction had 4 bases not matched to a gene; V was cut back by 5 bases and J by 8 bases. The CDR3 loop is CASSLTSGGHEQFF. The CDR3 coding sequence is TGTGCCAGCAGTCTGACTAGCGGGGGCCATGAGCAGTTCTTC.